Listed below are T cell receptor beta chains from one sample, sequenced in a study of CD8 T cells in Susac syndrome. MiXCR was run by TCRdb on the immunoSEQ multiplex PCR reads, yielding one entry per CDR3 protein. The sample carries about 120,000 distinct CDR3 sequences, over 95% recorded once. The specimen sequenced was CD4+ T cells from PBMCs. These receptors all stem from a human donor with Susac syndrome. The conserved cysteine and the conserved F or W are not part of the CDR3 here. Rows give clone size only sometimes, using once, few, many, or a class for an expanded clone.

- | TRBJ2-4 | TRBV3-1 | ASSQSGGRANIQY
- | TRBJ1-1 | TRBV18 | ASSHSPRDTEAF
once | TRBJ2-7 | TRBV20-1 | SAVRRDGVWEQY
few | TRBJ2-1 | TRBV28 | ASSLGPYNEQF
- | TRBJ2-6 | TRBV4-2 | ASSQLSSGANVLT
- | TRBJ2-5 | TRBV2 | ASALGETQY
- | TRBJ1-1 | TRBV15 | ATSRAGQGRTEAF
- | TRBJ2-7 | TRBV20-1 | SASSGTTIEQY
- | TRBJ2-1 | TRBV12-3/TRBV12-4 | ASSKLAGSYNEQF
once | TRBJ2-7 | TRBV20-1 | SASGHYEQY